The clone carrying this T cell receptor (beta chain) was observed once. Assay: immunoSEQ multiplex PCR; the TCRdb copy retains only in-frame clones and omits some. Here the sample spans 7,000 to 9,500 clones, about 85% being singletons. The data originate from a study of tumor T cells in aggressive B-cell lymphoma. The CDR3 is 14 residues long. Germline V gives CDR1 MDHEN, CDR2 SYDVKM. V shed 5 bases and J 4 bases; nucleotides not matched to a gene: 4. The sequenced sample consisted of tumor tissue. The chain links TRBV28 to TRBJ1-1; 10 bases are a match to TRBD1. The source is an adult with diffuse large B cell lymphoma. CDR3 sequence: CASSVGQGGTEAFF. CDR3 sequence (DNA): TGTGCCAGCAGTGTCGGACAGGGGGGCACTGAAGCTTTCTTT.